The rows below give T cell receptor beta chains drawn from one sample of a study of persistence of HIV-infected CD4 T cells. The antigens of these receptors remain unknown. Using immunoSEQ multiplex PCR, the repertoire was profiled, and TCRdb retains in-frame clones only, with some absent. The sample includes under 55,000 clones, roughly nine tenths seen only once; the top ten take approximately 0.45%. The sequencing here drew on CD4+ T cells sorted from PBMCs after roughly 18-hour stimulation, taken from a patient who received antiretroviral therapy. The receptors come from an adult woman with HIV who was CMV-seropositive. Each CDR3 is given with its conserved first and last residue. D genes are given only for firm matches. Size values are once, few and many counts, or a class for expanded clones, and some rows have none.

clone size | J gene | D gene | V gene | CDR3 protein | CDR3 DNA
- | TRBJ2-3 | - | TRBV9 | CASSVYDSSSTDTQYF | TGTGCCAGCAGCGTTTATGACTCATCTAGCACAGATACGCAGTATTTT
- | TRBJ2-7 | - | TRBV2 | CASNLSNEQYF | TGTGCCAGCAACCTTTCTAACGAGCAGTACTTC
- | TRBJ2-7 | - | TRBV19 | CASSKRRESDEQYF | TGTGCCAGTAGTAAACGCAGGGAATCCGACGAGCAGTACTTC
- | TRBJ1-6 | TRBD1 | TRBV6-1 | CASSEWWTGDSPLHF | TGTGCCAGCAGTGAATGGTGGACAGGGGATTCACCCCTCCACTTT
- | TRBJ1-2 | TRBD1 | TRBV27 | CASKSDRGPDGYTF | TGTGCCAGCAAATCGGACAGGGGGCCTGATGGCTACACCTTC
- | TRBJ1-1 | - | TRBV6-5 | CASSTGGTEAFF | TGTGCCAGCAGTACGGGGGGTACTGAAGCTTTCTTT
- | TRBJ1-4 | TRBD1 | TRBV6-6 | CASSDRAGSEKLFF | TGTGCCAGCAGTGACAGGGCTGGGAGTGAAAAACTGTTTTTT
- | TRBJ2-7 | TRBD1 | TRBV3-1/TRBV3-2 | CASSQASLPDRGLAGPYEQYF | TGTGCCAGCAGCCAAGCCTCCCTTCCGGACAGGGGGCTCGCAGGTCCCTACGAGCAGTACTTC
- | TRBJ2-5 | TRBD2 | TRBV29-1 | CSVEDRRGEGERTQYF | TGCAGCGTTGAAGATCGAAGAGGGGAGGGTGAACGGACCCAGTACTTC
- | TRBJ1-1 | - | TRBV30 | CAWTGTMNTEAFF | TGTGCCTGGACGGGGACCATGAACACTGAAGCTTTCTTT
- | TRBJ1-1 | - | TRBV2 | CASSELRVQNTEAFF | TGTGCCAGCAGTGAACTACGGGTCCAGAACACTGAAGCTTTCTTT
- | TRBJ2-3 | - | TRBV18 | CASSRTANTDTQYF | TGTGCCAGCTCACGGACAGCAAACACAGATACGCAGTATTTT
- | TRBJ1-5 | - | TRBV18 | CASSGQGNQPQHF | TGTGCCAGCTCAGGCCAGGGCAATCAGCCCCAGCATTTT
- | TRBJ1-6 | - | TRBV27 | CASRRQTGNSPLHF | TGTGCCAGCAGACGTCAAACGGGAAATTCACCCCTCCACTTT
once | TRBJ1-2 | TRBD1 | TRBV7-2 | CASSLTGQGVYGYTF | TGTGCCAGCAGCTTAACCGGACAGGGAGTCTATGGCTACACCTTC
- | TRBJ1-6 | - | TRBV5-1 | CASSLGTGNNSPLHF | TGCGCCAGCAGCTTGGGAACAGGGAATAATTCACCCCTCCACTTT
once | TRBJ1-1 | - | TRBV15 | CATSTSYNTEAFF | TGTGCCACCAGCACGTCGTATAACACTGAAGCTTTCTTT
- | TRBJ2-7 | - | TRBV5-6 | CASSLNRLIYEQYF | TGTGCCAGCAGCTTGAACAGGTTGATTTACGAGCAGTACTTC
- | TRBJ2-1 | - | TRBV2 | CASSDREGGEQFF | TGTGCCAGCAGTGATAGGGAGGGGGGTGAGCAGTTCTTC
- | TRBJ1-2 | - | TRBV19 | CASSFKENYGYTF | TGTGCCAGTAGTTTCAAGGAGAACTATGGCTACACCTTC
- | TRBJ1-5 | TRBD1 | TRBV5-5 | CASSSGQGRNQPQHF | TGTGCCAGCAGCTCGGGACAGGGGCGGAACCAGCCCCAGCATTTT
- | TRBJ1-2 | TRBD1 | TRBV29-1 | CSSYISGQGPCTF | TGCAGCTCATACATATCGGGACAGGGTCCATGCACCTTC
- | TRBJ1-2 | - | TRBV7-8 | CASSLVDSPNYGYTF | TGTGCCAGCAGCTTAGTCGACAGCCCTAACTATGGCTACACCTTC
- | TRBJ2-7 | - | TRBV11-2 | CASSLDTPYEQYF | TGTGCCAGCAGCTTGGACACTCCCTACGAGCAGTACTTC
- | TRBJ2-6 | - | TRBV19 | CASSAQGSGANVLTF | TGTGCCAGTAGTGCGCAGGGCTCTGGGGCCAACGTCCTGACTTTC
- | TRBJ1-6 | - | TRBV5-1 | CASSLEVNSPLHF | TGCGCCAGCAGCTTGGAGGTTAATTCACCCCTCCACTTT
- | TRBJ1-1 | - | TRBV28 | CASSFPAGGIGLAFF | TGTGCCAGCAGTTTCCCAGCGGGTGGGATCGGCCTGGCTTTCTTT
- | TRBJ2-1 | TRBD2 | TRBV18 | CASSPFSSGDNEQFF | TGTGCCAGCTCACCATTCTCTAGCGGGGACAATGAGCAGTTCTTC
- | TRBJ2-7 | - | TRBV6-1 | CASSEGWGGLSEQYF | TGTGCCAGCAGTGAAGGGTGGGGGGGCCTCAGCGAGCAGTACTTC
- | TRBJ1-3 | - | TRBV5-6 | CASSLIRTVSGNTIYF | TGTGCCAGCAGCTTGATACGGACAGTCTCTGGAAACACCATATATTTT
- | TRBJ2-1 | TRBD2 | TRBV15 | CATSREASGGNEQFF | TGTGCCACCAGCAGAGAGGCTAGCGGGGGCAATGAGCAGTTCTTC
- | TRBJ1-5 | - | TRBV13 | CASSLGNSNQPQHF | TGTGCCAGCAGCTTAGGGAATAGCAATCAGCCCCAGCATTTT
- | TRBJ1-3 | - | TRBV5-1 | CASSLSLTGNGNTIYF | TGCGCCAGCAGCTTGAGTTTGACGGGGAATGGAAACACCATATATTTT
once | TRBJ1-4 | TRBD1 | TRBV5-1 | CASSLGQGPQRLFF | TGCGCCAGCAGCTTGGGACAGGGGCCTCAAAGGCTGTTTTTT
few | TRBJ1-1 | - | TRBV7-3 | CASSLGLRTEAFF | TGTGCCAGCAGCTTAGGACTGAGGACTGAAGCTTTCTTT
- | TRBJ1-5 | - | TRBV27 | CASSRREGNQPQHF | TGTGCCAGCAGTAGGAGGGAGGGCAATCAGCCCCAGCATTTT
- | TRBJ2-3 | - | TRBV6-6 | CASTPIAKGTDTQYF | TGTGCCAGCACCCCCATTGCAAAGGGCACAGATACGCAGTATTTT
- | TRBJ2-2 | - | TRBV6-5 | CASSYSTGELFF | TGTGCCAGCAGTTACTCGACCGGGGAGCTGTTTTTT
- | TRBJ1-1 | - | TRBV6-4 | CASSEQGGGTEAFF | TGTGCCAGCAGTGAACAGGGTGGGGGAACTGAAGCTTTCTTT
- | TRBJ2-2 | TRBD1 | TRBV15 | CATSRGTANTGELFF | TGTGCCACCAGCCGAGGGACAGCCAACACCGGGGAGCTGTTTTTT
- | TRBJ1-2 | TRBD1 | TRBV19 | CASSIGGTGTLRGYTF | TGTGCCAGTAGTATAGGTGGGACAGGAACTCTACGTGGCTACACCTTC